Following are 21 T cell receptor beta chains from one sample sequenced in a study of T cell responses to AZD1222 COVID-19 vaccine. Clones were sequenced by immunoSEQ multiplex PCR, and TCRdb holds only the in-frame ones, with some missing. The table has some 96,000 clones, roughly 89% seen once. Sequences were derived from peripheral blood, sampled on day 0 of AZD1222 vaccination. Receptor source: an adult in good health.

CDR3 residues: CASSRDRATEAFF. CDR3 nucleotide sequence: TGTGCCAGCTCGCGGGACAGGGCCACTGAAGCTTTCTTT. The chain couples TRBV18 to TRBJ1-1; 9 nucleotides agree with TRBD1. The CDR3 length is 13 residues. Per germline, CDR1 KGHSH and CDR2 LQKENI. Trimming removed 6 bases from V and 4 bases from J; junction bases left unmatched: 3.

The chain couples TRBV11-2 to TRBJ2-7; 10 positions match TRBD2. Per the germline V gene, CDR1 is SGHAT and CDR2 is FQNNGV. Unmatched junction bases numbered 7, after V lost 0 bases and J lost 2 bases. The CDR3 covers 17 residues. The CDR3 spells CASSLDLILAGTYEQYF. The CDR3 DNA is TGTGCCAGCAGCTTAGATTTGATACTAGCGGGGACCTACGAGCAGTACTTC.

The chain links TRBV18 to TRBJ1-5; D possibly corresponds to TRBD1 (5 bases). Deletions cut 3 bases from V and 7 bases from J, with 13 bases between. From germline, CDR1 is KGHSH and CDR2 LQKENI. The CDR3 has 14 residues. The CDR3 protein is CASSPAGRGQPQHF. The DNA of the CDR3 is TGTGCCAGCTCACCTGCAGGGCGGGGGCAGCCCCAGCATTTT.

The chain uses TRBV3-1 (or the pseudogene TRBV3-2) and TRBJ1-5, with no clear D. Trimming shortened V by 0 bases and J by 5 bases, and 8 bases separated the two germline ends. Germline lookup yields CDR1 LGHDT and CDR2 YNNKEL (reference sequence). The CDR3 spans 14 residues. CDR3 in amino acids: CASSQDPSDQPQHF. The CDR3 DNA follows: TGTGCCAGCAGCCAAGATCCCTCAGATCAGCCCCAGCATTTT.

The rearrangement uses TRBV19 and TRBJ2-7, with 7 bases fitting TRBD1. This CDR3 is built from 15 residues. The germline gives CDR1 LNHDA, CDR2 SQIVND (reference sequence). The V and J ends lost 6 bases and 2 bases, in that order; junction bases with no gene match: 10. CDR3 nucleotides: TGTGCCAGTAGGACGACAGGGTTGTCAACCTACGAGCAGTACTTC. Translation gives CASRTTGLSTYEQYF.

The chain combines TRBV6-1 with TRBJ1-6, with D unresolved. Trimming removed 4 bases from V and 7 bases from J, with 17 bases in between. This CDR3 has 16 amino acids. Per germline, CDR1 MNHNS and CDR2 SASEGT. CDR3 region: CASSGLTLGPNSPLHF. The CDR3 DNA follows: TGTGCCAGCAGTGGACTGACTCTCGGACCCAATTCACCCCTCCACTTT.

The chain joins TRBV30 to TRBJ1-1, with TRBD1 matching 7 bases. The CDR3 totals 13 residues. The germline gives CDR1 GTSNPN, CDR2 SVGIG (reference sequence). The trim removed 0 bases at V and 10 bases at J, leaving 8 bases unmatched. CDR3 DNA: TGTGCCTGGAGTGTGTTGTCAGGGGGTTCAGCTTTCTTT. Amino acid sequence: CAWSVLSGGSAFF.

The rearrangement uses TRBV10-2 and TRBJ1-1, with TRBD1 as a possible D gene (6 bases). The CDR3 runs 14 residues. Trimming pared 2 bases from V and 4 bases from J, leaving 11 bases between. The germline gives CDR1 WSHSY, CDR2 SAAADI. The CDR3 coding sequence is TGCGCCAGCAGTGAGGGGGGGCCGGGCACTGAAGCTTTCTTT. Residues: CASSEGGPGTEAFF.

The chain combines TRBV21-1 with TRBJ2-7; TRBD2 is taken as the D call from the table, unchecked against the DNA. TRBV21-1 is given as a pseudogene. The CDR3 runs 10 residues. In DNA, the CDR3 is TGTGCCAGCAGCACGTACGAGCAGTACTTC. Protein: CASSTYEQYF.

The DNA of the CDR3 is TGCGCCAGCAGCTTGGGGTACGGTCCCTACAATGAGCAGTTCTTC. Translation gives CASSLGYGPYNEQFF. This chain uses TRBV5-1 with TRBJ2-1, with D unclear. The CDR3 runs to 15 residues. Germline CDR1 SGHRS, CDR2 YFSETQ. With 0 bases removed from V and 2 bases from J, the gap between germline ends came to 9 bases.

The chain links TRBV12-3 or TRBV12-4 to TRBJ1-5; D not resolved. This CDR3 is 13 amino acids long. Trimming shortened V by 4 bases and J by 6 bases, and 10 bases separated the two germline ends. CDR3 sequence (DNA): TGTGCCAGCAGTTCTAGTCGGCGTCAGCCCCAGCATTTT. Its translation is CASSSSRRQPQHF.

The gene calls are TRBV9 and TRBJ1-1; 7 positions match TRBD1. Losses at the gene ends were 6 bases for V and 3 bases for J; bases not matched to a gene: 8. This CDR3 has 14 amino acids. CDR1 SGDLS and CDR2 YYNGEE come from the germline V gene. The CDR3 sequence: CASTPGGGDTEAFF. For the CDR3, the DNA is TGTGCCAGCACCCCCGGAGGGGGCGACACTGAAGCTTTCTTT.

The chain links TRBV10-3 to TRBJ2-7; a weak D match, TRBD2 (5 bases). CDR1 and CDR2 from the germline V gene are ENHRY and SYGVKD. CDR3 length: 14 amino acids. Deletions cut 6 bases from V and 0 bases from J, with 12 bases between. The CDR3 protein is CAIRLTRDSYEQYF. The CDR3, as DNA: TGTGCCATCAGGCTTACTAGGGACTCCTACGAGCAGTACTTC.

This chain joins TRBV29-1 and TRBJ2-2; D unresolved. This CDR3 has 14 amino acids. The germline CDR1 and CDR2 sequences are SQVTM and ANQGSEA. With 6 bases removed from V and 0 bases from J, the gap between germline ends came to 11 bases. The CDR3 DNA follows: TGCAGCGTCTGTCCCAGCGCGAACACCGGGGAGCTGTTTTTT. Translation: CSVCPSANTGELFF.

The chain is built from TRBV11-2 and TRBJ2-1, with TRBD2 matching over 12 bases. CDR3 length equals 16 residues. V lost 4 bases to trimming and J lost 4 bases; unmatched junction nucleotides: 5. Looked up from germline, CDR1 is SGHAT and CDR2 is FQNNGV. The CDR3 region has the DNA TGTGCCAGCAGCTCACGGACTAGCGGGGAGTACAATGAGCAGTTCTTC. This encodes CASSSRTSGEYNEQFF.

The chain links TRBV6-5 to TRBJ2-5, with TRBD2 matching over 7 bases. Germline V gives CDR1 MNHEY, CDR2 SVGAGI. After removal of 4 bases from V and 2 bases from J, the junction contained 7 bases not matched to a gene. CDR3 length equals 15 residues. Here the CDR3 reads CASSWQRGKQETQYF. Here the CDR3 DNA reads TGTGCCAGCAGTTGGCAGCGGGGCAAACAAGAGACCCAGTACTTC.

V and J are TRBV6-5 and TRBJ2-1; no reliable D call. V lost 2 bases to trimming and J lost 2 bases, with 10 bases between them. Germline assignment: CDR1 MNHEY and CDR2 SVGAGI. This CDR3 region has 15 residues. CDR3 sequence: CASSYSGTPYNEQFF. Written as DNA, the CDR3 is TGTGCCAGCAGTTACAGTGGTACCCCCTACAATGAGCAGTTCTTC.

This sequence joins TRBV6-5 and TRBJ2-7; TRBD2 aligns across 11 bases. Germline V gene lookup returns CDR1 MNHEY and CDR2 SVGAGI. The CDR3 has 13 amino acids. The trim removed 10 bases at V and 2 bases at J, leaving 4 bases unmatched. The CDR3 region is CATTTSGTYEQYF. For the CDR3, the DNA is TGTGCCACCACGACTAGCGGGACCTACGAGCAGTACTTC.

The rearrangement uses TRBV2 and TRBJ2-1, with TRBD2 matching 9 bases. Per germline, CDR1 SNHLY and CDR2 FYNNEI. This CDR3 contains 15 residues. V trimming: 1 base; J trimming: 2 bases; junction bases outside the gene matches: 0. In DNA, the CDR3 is TGTGCCAGCAGTGAAGGACTAGCGGCCTACAATGAGCAGTTCTTC. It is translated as CASSEGLAAYNEQFF.

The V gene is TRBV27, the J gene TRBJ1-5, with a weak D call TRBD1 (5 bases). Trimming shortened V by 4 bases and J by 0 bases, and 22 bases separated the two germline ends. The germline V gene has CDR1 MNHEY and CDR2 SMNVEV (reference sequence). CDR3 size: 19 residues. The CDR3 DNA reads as TGTGCCAGCAGTTCTCTGAGAGGGACCCAAAGGGATAGCAATCAGCCCCAGCATTTT. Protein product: CASSSLRGTQRDSNQPQHF.

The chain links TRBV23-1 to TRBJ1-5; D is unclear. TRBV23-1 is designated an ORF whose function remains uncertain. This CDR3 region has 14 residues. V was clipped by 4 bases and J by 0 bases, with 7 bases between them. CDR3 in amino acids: CASSRPCSNQPQHF. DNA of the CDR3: TGCGCCAGCAGTCGTCCGTGTAGCAATCAGCCCCAGCATTTT.